This T cell receptor (beta chain) is from a study of molecular identifiers for immune sequencing clone quantification. Study-level points and caveats: Spiked Jurkat TCR RNA equivalent to one cell reportedly surfaced among about 1 million naive cells.

This CDR3 spans 15 amino acids. Germline V lookup: CDR1 LNHDA, CDR2 SQIVND (reference sequence). V shed 6 bases and J shed 3 bases, with 15 bases lying between them. To note about this clonotype: No antigen is known for it.

Making the bulk TCR libraries relied on previously described methods and listed TCR primers. In TCRdb, the PCR reads were re-called with MiXCR into one record per CDR3 protein. The sample gives about 640,000 distinct CDR3 sequences, about 20% of which show up once; 0.75% to 0.95% is in the top ten. The TCR was taken from a human donor in good health. Some libraries in this study had Jurkat cell RNA spiked in. What was sequenced was naive CD8+ T cells from blood, with Jurkat cell RNA spiked in. Described subset: FACS-sorted CD8+CD4-CCR7+CD45RA+ naive T cells. The chain recombines TRBV19 with TRBJ1-5; D gene uncertain. The CDR3 DNA follows: TGTGCCAGTAGCTCGATCGGGTCCGTCAATCAGCCCCAGCATTTT. It is translated as CASSSIGSVNQPQHF.